The 3 T cell receptor beta chains in this list originate from one sample, sequenced in a study of T cells in Graves' hyperthyroidism and ophthalmopathy. TCR beta CDR3 regions were amplified from RNA transcripts. The primer set for the first-round RT-PCR of the TCR CDR3 was HTBI. Via MiXCR, TCRdb re-called the multiplex PCR reads, giving one row per CDR3 protein. This table holds fewer than 750,000 distinct CDR3 sequences, around 15% found once. The sequencing input was blood. Receptor source: a middle-aged woman with Graves' ophthalmopathy.

Concerning this clonotype itself: Germline and junction disagree at one end, which may indicate a read error. The genes are TRBV25-1 and TRBJ1-1, with D uncertain. Germline V lookup: CDR1 MGHDK, CDR2 SYGVNS. The CDR3 covers 13 residues. The chain's CDR3 is CASSDFMNTGAFF. Here the CDR3 DNA reads TGTGCCAGCAGTGACTTCATGAACACTGGAGCTTTCTTT.

There are many counts of this clonotype. V usage is TRBV6-1 and J usage is TRBJ2-3; no clear D. Germline loops: CDR1 MNHNS, CDR2 SASEGT. This CDR3 contains 15 residues. V lost 5 bases and J lost 0, with 12 bases in between. The CDR3 DNA follows: TGTGCCAGCAGTCAGGACGGTTACAGCACAGATACGCAGTATTTT. This translates into CASSQDGYSTDTQYF.

This clonotype was picked up many times. The chain has TRBV5-6 and TRBJ2-6; TRBD1 is a possible D gene (5 bases). CDR3 length: 14 residues. CDR1 and CDR2 from the germline V gene are SGHDT and YYEEEE. Trimming took 4 bases from V and 2 from J, leaving 7 bases between them. The CDR3 loop reads CASSTTAGANVLTF. DNA of the CDR3: TGTGCCAGCAGCACGACAGCTGGGGCCAACGTCCTGACTTTC. The full variable domain, rest sourced from reference TRBV5-6 and TRBJ2-6, is DAGVTQSPTHLIKTRGQQVTLRCSPKSGHDTVSWYQQALGQGPQFIFQYYEEEERQRGNFPDRFSGHQFPNYSSELNVNALLLGDSALYLCASSTTAGANVLTFGAGSRLTVL.